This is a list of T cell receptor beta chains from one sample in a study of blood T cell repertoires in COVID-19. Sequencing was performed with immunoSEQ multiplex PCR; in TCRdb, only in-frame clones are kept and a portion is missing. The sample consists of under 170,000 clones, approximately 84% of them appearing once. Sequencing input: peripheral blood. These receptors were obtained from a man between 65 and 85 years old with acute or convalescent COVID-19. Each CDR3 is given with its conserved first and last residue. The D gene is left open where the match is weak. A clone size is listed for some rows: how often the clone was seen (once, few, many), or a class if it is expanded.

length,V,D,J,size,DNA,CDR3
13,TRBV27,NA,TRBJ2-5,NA,TGTGCCAGCACGCGGGGGCCTGAAGAGACCCAGTACTTC,CASTRGPEETQYF
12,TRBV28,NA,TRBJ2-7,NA,TGTGCCAGCAGTTTGAGGGTGGACGAGCAGTACTTC,CASSLRVDEQYF
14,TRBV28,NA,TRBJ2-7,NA,TGTGCCAGCGGAGTCTCAGGGTTCTCCTACGAGCAGTACTTC,CASGVSGFSYEQYF
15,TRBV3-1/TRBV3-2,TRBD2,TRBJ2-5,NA,TGTGCCAGCAGGCAGGGACTAGCGGGAGTGGAGACCCAGTACTTC,CASRQGLAGVETQYF
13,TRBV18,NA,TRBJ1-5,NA,TGTGCCAGCACGCCGGACAAGAATCAGCCCCAGCATTTT,CASTPDKNQPQHF
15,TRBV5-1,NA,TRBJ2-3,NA,TGCGCCAGCAGCTCCTCGGGACAAATCACAGATACGCAGTATTTT,CASSSSGQITDTQYF
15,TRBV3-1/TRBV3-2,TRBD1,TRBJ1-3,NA,TGTGCCAGCAGCTATGGACAGGGATCCGGAAACACCATATATTTT,CASSYGQGSGNTIYF
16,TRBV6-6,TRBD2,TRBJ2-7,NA,TGTGCCAGCAGCTCGTCCGGGACTAGCGGGAGTTACGAGCAGTACTTC,CASSSSGTSGSYEQYF
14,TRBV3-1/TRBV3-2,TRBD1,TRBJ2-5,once,TGTGCCAGCAGCCCTCGACAGGGTTGGGAGACCCAGTACTTC,CASSPRQGWETQYF
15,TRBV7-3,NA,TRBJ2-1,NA,TGTGCCAGCAGCTTTGGTGCAAACATCATCAATGAGCAGTTCTTC,CASSFGANIINEQFF
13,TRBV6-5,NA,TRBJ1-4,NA,TGTGCCAGCGTCAGTCCGACTAATGAAAAACTGTTTTTT,CASVSPTNEKLFF
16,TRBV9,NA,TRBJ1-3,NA,TGTGCCAGCAGCGAGCGGGACTCGGGGTCTGGAAACACCATATATTTT,CASSERDSGSGNTIYF
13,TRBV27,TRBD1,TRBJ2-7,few,TGTGCCAGCAGTTTACAGGGGGCTGATGAGCAGTACTTC,CASSLQGADEQYF
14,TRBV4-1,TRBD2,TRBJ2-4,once,TGCGCCAGCAGCCCCTTAGCGGGAGTTAACATTCAGTACTTC,CASSPLAGVNIQYF
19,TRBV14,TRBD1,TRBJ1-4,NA,TGTGCCAGCAGCCAAGACCCTCACCCGTGGGACAGGGACGTCGAAAAACTGTTTTTT,CASSQDPHPWDRDVEKLFF
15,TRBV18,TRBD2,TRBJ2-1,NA,TGTGCCAGCTCAACCGGGACTAGCGGGAGCACGGAGCAGTTCTTC,CASSTGTSGSTEQFF
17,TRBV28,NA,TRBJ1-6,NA,TGTGCCAGCAGTTTTCCCCGGCAGGGCTACTATAATTCACCCCTCCACTTT,CASSFPRQGYYNSPLHF
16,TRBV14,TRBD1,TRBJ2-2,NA,TGTGCCAGCAGCCAAGTTGGGACAGGGTATCGCGGGGAGCTGTTTTTT,CASSQVGTGYRGELFF
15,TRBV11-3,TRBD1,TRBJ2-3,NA,TGTGCCAGCAGCCGGACAGGGGATGGCACAGATACGCAGTATTTT,CASSRTGDGTDTQYF
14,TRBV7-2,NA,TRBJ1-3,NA,TGTGCCAGCAGCGCCGAAGTCGGGAGAAACACCATATATTTT,CASSAEVGRNTIYF
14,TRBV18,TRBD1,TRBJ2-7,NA,TGTGCCAGCTCACAGGGACAGGCTTCCTACGAGCAGTACTTC,CASSQGQASYEQYF
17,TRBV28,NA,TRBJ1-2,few,TGTGCCAGCAGTTTTATGGGGTTAAGGGGGACCAACTATGGCTACACCTTC,CASSFMGLRGTNYGYTF
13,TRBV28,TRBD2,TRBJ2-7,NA,TGTGCCAGCAGGGGACTAGCGGGAGGCGAGCAGTACTTC,CASRGLAGGEQYF
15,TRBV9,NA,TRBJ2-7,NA,TGTGCCAGCAGCGTAGCTCCGGACAGTACCTACGAGCAGTACTTC,CASSVAPDSTYEQYF
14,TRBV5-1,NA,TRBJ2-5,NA,TGCGCCAGCAGCTTGGGGACTCTACAAGAGACCCAGTACTTC,CASSLGTLQETQYF
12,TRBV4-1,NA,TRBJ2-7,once,TGCGCCAGCAGCCAAGGAAACGGCGAGCAGTACTTC,CASSQGNGEQYF
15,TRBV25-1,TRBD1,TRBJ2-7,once,TGTGCCAGCAGTCGGTTTCAGGGGGCTGAGGACGAGCAGTACTTC,CASSRFQGAEDEQYF
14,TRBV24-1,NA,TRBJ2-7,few,TGTGCCACCAGTGATCCAGGCAGCTCCTACGAGCAGTACTTC,CATSDPGSSYEQYF
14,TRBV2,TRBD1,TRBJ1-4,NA,TGTGCCAGCAGACCCCGGGACAGTAATGAAAAACTGTTTTTT,CASRPRDSNEKLFF
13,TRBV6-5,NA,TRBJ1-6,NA,TGTGCCAGCAGTTACCAAGACAGATCACCCCTCCACTTT,CASSYQDRSPLHF
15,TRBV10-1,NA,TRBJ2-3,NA,TGCGCCAGCAGTGGGTGGACACACGGACCAGATACGCAGTATTTT,CASSGWTHGPDTQYF
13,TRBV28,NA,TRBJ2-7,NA,TGTGCCAGCACCTCCGGGTCGGGCTACGAGCAGTACTTC,CASTSGSGYEQYF
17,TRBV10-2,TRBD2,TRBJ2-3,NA,TGCGCCAGCAGTGAGTGGGAGGCGGGAGTAGACACAGATACGCAGTATTTT,CASSEWEAGVDTDTQYF
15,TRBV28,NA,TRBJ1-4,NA,TGTGCCAGCAGTCCCCCGCCGGCAACTAATGAAAAACTGTTTTTT,CASSPPPATNEKLFF
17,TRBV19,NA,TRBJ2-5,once,TGTGCCAGTAGTATAAAGTTGAACAGACCCCATCAAGAGACCCAGTACTTC,CASSIKLNRPHQETQYF
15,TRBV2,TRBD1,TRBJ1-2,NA,TGTGCCAGCAGAGGGGGACAGGGCCCGAACTATGGCTACACCTTC,CASRGGQGPNYGYTF
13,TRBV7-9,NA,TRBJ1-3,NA,TGTGCCAGCAGCTTAGGAGACTCCCCCACCATATATTTT,CASSLGDSPTIYF